These 5 T cell receptor beta chains share one sample of origin, sequenced in a study of PD-1 blockade in classical Hodgkin lymphoma. Generated by immunoSEQ multiplex PCR, the TCRdb table keeps only in-frame clones and is missing some. The top ten clones hold about 2.4% of a sample with approximately 25,000 clones, roughly 80% of them seen once. Each patient experienced a relapse that followed autologous stem cell transplantation, and brentuximab vedotin exposure varied. Magnetic depletion of unwanted cells isolated CD4+ T cells from thawed PBMCs. The specimen comprised CD4+ T cells from blood, sampled at baseline. These TCRs come from a human donor with classical Hodgkin lymphoma.

The CDR3 nucleotides are TGCAGCGTTGGTCGGGACAGGGTCTTTGAAGCTTTCTTT. Its protein product is CSVGRDRVFEAFF. The J gene is TRBJ1-1, the V gene TRBV29-1; 9 bases are a match to TRBD1. The CDR3 is 13 residues long. V was pared by 4 bases and J by 7 bases, with 7 bases of the junction left unmatched. Germline V gives CDR1 SQVTM, CDR2 ANQGSEA.

This chain joins TRBV5-6 and TRBJ1-1; 7 positions match TRBD1. The ends lost 6 bases at V and 4 bases at J; junction bases unmatched: 12. The V gene's germline CDR1 is SGHDT and CDR2 YYEEEE. This CDR3 spans 15 amino acids. This CDR3 is CASTHRTGLSTEAFF. CDR3 DNA: TGTGCCAGCACCCATAGGACAGGCCTAAGCACTGAAGCTTTCTTT.

The rearrangement joins TRBV5-1 to TRBJ1-1; a weak D match, TRBD1 (5 bases). Per the germline V gene, CDR1 is SGHRS and CDR2 is YFSETQ. V lost 3 bases and J 1 base, leaving 16 bases between the germline ends. The length of the CDR3 is 16 residues. CDR3 bases: TGCGCCAGCAGCTCAATGGGGCAGGGATCGAACACTGAAGCTTTCTTT. Translated: CASSSMGQGSNTEAFF.

This clone was seen a single time. The chain couples TRBV4-3 to TRBJ1-5; 7 positions match TRBD1. CDR1 and CDR2 (germline): LGHNA, YSLEER. V shed 4 bases, J shed 4 bases, and the junction held 1 base outside the gene matches. CDR3 length: 13 residues. The CDR3 DNA is TGCGCCAGCAGCCGGGACAGTAATCAGCCCCAGCATTTT. Translated: CASSRDSNQPQHF.

This clone was counted only a few times. This chain uses TRBV2 with TRBJ1-2; D might be TRBD1 (6 bases). Trimming removed 5 bases from V and 2 bases from J, with 12 bases in between. CDR1 SNHLY and CDR2 FYNNEI come from the germline V gene. The CDR3 runs 14 residues. The CDR3 bases are TGTGCCAGCAGTAGTATCGACAGGAACTATGGCTACACCTTC. This gives the protein CASSSIDRNYGYTF.